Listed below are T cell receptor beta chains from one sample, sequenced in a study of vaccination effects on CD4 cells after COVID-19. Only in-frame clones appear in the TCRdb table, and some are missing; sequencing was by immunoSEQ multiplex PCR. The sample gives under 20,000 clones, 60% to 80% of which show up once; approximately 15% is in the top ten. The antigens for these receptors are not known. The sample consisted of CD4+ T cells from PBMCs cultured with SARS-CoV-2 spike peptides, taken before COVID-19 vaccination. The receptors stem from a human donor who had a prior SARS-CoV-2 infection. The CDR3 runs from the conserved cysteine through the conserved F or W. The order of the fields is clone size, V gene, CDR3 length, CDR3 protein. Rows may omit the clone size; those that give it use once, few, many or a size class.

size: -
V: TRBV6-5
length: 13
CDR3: CASTGVGVETQYF

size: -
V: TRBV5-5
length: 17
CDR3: CASSEDRGTLEGQPQHF

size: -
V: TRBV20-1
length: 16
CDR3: CSASGLAGQSSYEQYF

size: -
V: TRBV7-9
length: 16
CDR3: CASSLGRGQGDEKLFF

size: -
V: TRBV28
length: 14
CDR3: CASTLTGGNYGYTF

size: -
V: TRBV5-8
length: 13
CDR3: CASSLRVGTGYTF

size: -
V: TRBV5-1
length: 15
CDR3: CASSLVGRGNDEQYF

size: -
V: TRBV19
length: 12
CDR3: CASQGDRDEQFF

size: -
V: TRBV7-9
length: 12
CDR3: CASSLTWETQYF

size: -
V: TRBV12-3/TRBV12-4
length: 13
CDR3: CASSLSPNGPQHF

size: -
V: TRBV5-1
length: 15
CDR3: CASSQTSGAQETQYF

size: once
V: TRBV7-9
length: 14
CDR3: CASSHTGTNSPLHF